This T cell receptor (beta chain) comes out of a study of cytomegalovirus exposure and HLA in healthy donors. Primers for the PCR totalled 60 Vbeta and 13 Jbeta. Profiled with immunoSEQ multiplex PCR; TCRdb holds only in-frame clones, not every one. The data hold a few hundred thousand clones, with roughly two thirds observed a single time. This CDR3 is built from 14 residues. The germline gives CDR1 SGHRS, CDR2 YFSETQ. Trimming left V 1 base short and J 2 bases short, with 8 bases between. This clone was observed a few times. This clonotype was obtained from a female donor in good health and CMV-seronegative. The rearrangement joins TRBV5-1 to TRBJ2-3; D perhaps matches TRBD2 (5 bases). The sequenced sample was PBMCs. Here the CDR3 DNA reads TGCGCCAGCAGCTTGTCGGGAAACACAGATACGCAGTATTTT. Its translation is CASSLSGNTDTQYF.